These T cell receptor beta chains were read from a single sample in a study of control samples from healthy donors and cancer patients. Repertoires were generated with immunoSEQ multiplex PCR, while TCRdb's copy carries only in-frame clones and drops some. The top ten clones hold roughly 4% of a sample with 57,000 or so clones, less than 95% of them seen once. Material: blood. The receptors were gathered from a man aged 30-40 years in good health. The CDR3 runs from the conserved cysteine through the conserved F or W. The order of the fields is V gene, J gene, D gene, clone size, CDR3 protein, CDR3 DNA. A D gene is named only where the DNA matches it firmly. The listing skips clone size in some rows; elsewhere it reads once, few, many or a size class.

>TRBV29-1|TRBJ1-2|TRBD1|NA
CSVENGQDYGYTF
TGCAGCGTCGAAAACGGACAGGACTATGGCTACACCTTC
>TRBV10-3|TRBJ1-1|NA|NA
CAISESRSAQAFF
TGTGCCATCAGTGAGTCGAGATCGGCCCAAGCTTTCTTT
>TRBV27|TRBJ1-5|NA|NA
CASSIQGNQPQHF
TGTGCCAGCAGTATACAGGGTAATCAGCCCCAGCATTTT
>TRBV5-6|TRBJ1-1|NA|NA
CASSLLGPNTEAFF
TGTGCCAGCAGCTTGCTTGGGCCTAACACTGAAGCTTTCTTT
>TRBV10-1|TRBJ2-5|NA|NA
CASSESRFSGTQETQYF
TGCGCCAGCAGTGAGTCAAGGTTTTCCGGGACCCAAGAGACCCAGTACTTC
>TRBV9|TRBJ2-1|NA|few
CASNPFGGAEQFF
TGTGCCAGCAACCCCTTTGGGGGGGCTGAGCAGTTCTTC
>TRBV6-2/TRBV6-3|TRBJ1-5|NA|NA
CASSYDSNQPQHF
TGTGCCAGCAGTTACGATAGCAATCAGCCCCAGCATTTT
>TRBV28|TRBJ2-7|TRBD2|NA
CASIGTSGRNSPYEQYF
TGTGCCAGCATCGGGACTAGCGGCAGGAACAGCCCCTACGAGCAGTACTTC
>TRBV28|TRBJ2-7|TRBD2|NA
CASVLTGGPSGEQYF
TGTGCCAGCGTTTTGACGGGAGGGCCTTCGGGCGAGCAGTACTTC
>TRBV7-2|TRBJ1-2|TRBD1|NA
CASSLGGTGFGYGYTF
TGTGCCAGCAGCTTAGGCGGGACAGGGTTTGGCTATGGCTACACCTTC
>TRBV5-1|TRBJ1-1|TRBD1|once
CASSPKSTGGRLSEAFF
TGCGCCAGCAGCCCAAAGTCGACAGGGGGGAGGTTATCTGAAGCTTTCTTT
>TRBV6-2/TRBV6-3|TRBJ1-2|NA|NA
CASSYELGGSMNYGYTF
TGTGCCAGCAGTTACGAGCTGGGGGGGTCGATGAACTATGGCTACACCTTC
>TRBV6-2/TRBV6-3|TRBJ1-6|NA|NA
CASSSGQRIPSPLHF
TGTGCCAGCAGTTCTGGACAGAGGATTCCTTCACCCCTCCACTTT
>TRBV7-9|TRBJ1-4|NA|NA
CASSLVTNEKLFF
TGTGCCAGCAGCTTGGTCACTAATGAAAAACTGTTTTTT
>TRBV28|TRBJ2-4|NA|once
CASSFQQHIQYF
TGTGCCAGCAGTTTTCAACAACACATTCAGTACTTC
>TRBV29-1|TRBJ2-1|TRBD2|NA
CSVASGRISYNEQFF
TGCAGCGTTGCGAGCGGGAGAATCTCCTACAATGAGCAGTTCTTC
>TRBV14|TRBJ2-1|NA|NA
CASSQLIGGGRFNEQFF
TGTGCCAGCAGCCAACTAATTGGGGGGGGCCGGTTCAATGAGCAGTTCTTC
>TRBV6-4|TRBJ1-6|NA|NA
CASSDLANSPLHF
TGTGCCAGCAGTGACTTGGCCAATTCACCCCTCCACTTT
>TRBV30|TRBJ1-2|TRBD1|once
CACYSGTGYGYTF
TGTGCCTGTTACTCCGGGACAGGGTATGGCTACACCTTC
>TRBV19|TRBJ2-7|NA|NA
CASSGQGLPYEQYF
TGTGCCAGTAGTGGTCAGGGACTCCCCTACGAGCAGTACTTC
>TRBV7-9|TRBJ1-2|NA|NA
CASSLNSGGAYGYTF
TGTGCCAGCAGCTTAAATAGTGGGGGCGCCTATGGCTACACCTTC
>TRBV10-1|TRBJ1-3|NA|NA
CASSEGSGNTIYF
TGCGCCAGCAGTGAGGGATCTGGAAACACCATATATTTT
>TRBV18|TRBJ1-2|NA|NA
CASSPTTGNYGYTF
TGTGCCAGCTCACCTACGACAGGAAACTATGGCTACACCTTC
>TRBV19|TRBJ1-2|TRBD1|NA
CASLTGLYGYTF
TGTGCCAGCCTGACAGGGCTCTATGGCTACACCTTC
>TRBV11-2|TRBJ1-4|TRBD1|NA
CASSLGWTGGSGEKLFF
TGTGCCAGCAGCTTAGGTTGGACAGGAGGTTCCGGCGAAAAACTGTTTTTT
>TRBV6-5|TRBJ1-2|NA|NA
CASSQDLYGYTF
TGTGCCAGCAGCCAGGATCTCTATGGCTACACCTTC
>TRBV14|TRBJ1-2|NA|NA
CASSSYSRLTENYGYTF
TGTGCCAGCAGCTCTTACTCGCGATTGACAGAGAACTATGGCTACACCTTC
>TRBV24-1|TRBJ2-6|NA|NA
CATSDFRDSGANVLTF
TGTGCCACCAGTGATTTCCGGGACTCTGGGGCCAACGTCCTGACTTTC
>TRBV5-1|TRBJ2-2|NA|NA
CASSLGPNTGELFF
TGCGCCAGCAGCTTGGGTCCAAACACCGGGGAGCTGTTTTTT
>TRBV6-2/TRBV6-3|TRBJ2-1|NA|NA
CASSYSEARQNRWDNEQFF
TGTGCCAGCAGTTACTCAGAGGCAAGACAGAACCGCTGGGACAATGAGCAGTTCTTC
>TRBV9|TRBJ1-1|TRBD1|NA
CASSVEGTGATEAFF
TGTGCCAGCAGCGTAGAGGGGACAGGGGCAACTGAAGCTTTCTTT